This T cell receptor (beta chain) came from a study of T cell changes during pregnancy in multiple sclerosis. The germline gives CDR1 SGDLS, CDR2 YYNGEE. The CDR3 loop spans 12 amino acids. Deletions cut 3 bases from V and 5 bases from J, with 8 bases between. Sequenced by immunoSEQ multiplex PCR; TCRdb stores in-frame clones only, minus some. In the table there are about 64,000 clones, around 97% of which are singletons. The clonotype was recovered from a female donor with multiple sclerosis, enrolled in a pregnancy study. J is TRBJ2-5 and V is TRBV9, with a weak D call TRBD1 (6 bases). Here the sequenced sample was CD8+ T cells from peripheral blood mononuclear cells, taken after pregnancy. The CDR3 DNA reads TGTGCCAGCAGCGGTAGGGGGGAGACCCAGTACTTC. Translating gives CASSGRGETQYF.